The 23 T cell receptor beta chains below come from one sample, sequenced in a study of beta chain features in type 1 diabetes. Since all of the isolated RNA was reverse transcribed, expressed TCRB transcripts were what got sequenced. Sequenced by immunoSEQ multiplex PCR; TCRdb stores in-frame clones only, minus some. The sample has under 550,000 clones; about an eighth are singletons. The material sequenced was naive CD4+ T cells from blood. These receptors were taken from a woman aged 18-29 years in good health.

This clone was recorded a few times. The V gene is TRBV7-9, the J gene TRBJ1-6, with no clear D. The CDR3 length is 16 residues. V was shortened by 1 base and J by 5 bases, with 12 bases between the two germline ends. CDR1 and CDR2 (germline): SEHNR, FQNEAQ (reference sequence). In nucleotides, the CDR3 is TGTGCCAGCAGCTTAGAAAAGAGCAGTAATAATTCACCCCTCCACTTT. Its protein is CASSLEKSSNNSPLHF.

J is TRBJ2-5 and V is TRBV5-1; D remains unclear. V lost 4 bases, J lost 2 bases, and 9 bases lay in between. CDR3 length equals 13 residues. Germline V lookup: CDR1 SGHRS, CDR2 YFSETQ. In DNA form, the CDR3 reads TGCGCCAGCAGCGCATTCCAACAAGAGACCCAGTACTTC. It codes for CASSAFQQETQYF.

In this sample, this clone turned up a few times. The V gene is TRBV29-1, the J gene TRBJ2-1; no reliable D call. V was cut by 4 bases and J by 8 bases, with 18 bases left in between. The CDR3 is 14 residues long. Germline V gene sequence: CDR1 SQVTM, CDR2 ANQGSEA. This CDR3 reads CSVGVLAGNDEQFF. The CDR3 DNA reads TGCAGCGTTGGGGTTTTGGCAGGCAATGATGAGCAGTTCTTC.

This chain connects TRBV27 to TRBJ1-2; 7 bases are a match to TRBD1. Losses at the gene ends were 6 bases for V and 7 bases for J; bases not matched to a gene: 8. CDR1 and CDR2 (germline): MNHEY, SMNVEV (reference sequence). The CDR3 runs to 13 residues. The CDR3 nucleotides are TGTGCCAGCAGCCCGACGACAGGGACTGGCTACACCTTC. As protein: CASSPTTGTGYTF.

The table lists this clone with a few counts. The genes are TRBV19 and TRBJ1-2; perhaps TRBD1 as D (6 bases). V shed 3 bases and J shed 8 bases, with 10 bases lying between them. The length of the CDR3 is 12 residues. The germline gives CDR1 LNHDA, CDR2 SQIVND (reference sequence). CDR3 protein: CASSIRGSGYTF. Here the CDR3 DNA reads TGTGCCAGTAGTATTAGGGGGAGCGGCTACACCTTC. Full variable domain (outside the CDR3, taken from reference TRBV19 and TRBJ1-2): DGGITQSPKYLFRKEGQNVTLSCEQNLNHDAMYWYRQDPGQGLRLIYYSQIVNDFQKGDIAEGYSVSREKKESFPLTVTSAQKNPTAFYLCASSIRGSGYTFGSGTRLTVV.

This clone was seen a few times. For the CDR3, the DNA is TGCGCCAGCAGCGAAGGCAGGGGAGCTCCCCTACAAAATGAGCAGTTCTTC. Translating it yields CASSEGRGAPLQNEQFF. This rearrangement joins TRBV4-1 to TRBJ2-1; D might be TRBD1 (6 bases). CDR3 length: 17 residues. V lost 5 bases, J lost 7 bases, and 24 bases lay in between. Germline values: CDR1 MGHRA, CDR2 YSYEKL.

This chain's CDR3 is CASIIAGGETQYF. The CDR3 region has the DNA TGTGCCAGCATTATAGCGGGAGGAGAGACCCAGTACTTC. The chain couples TRBV6-4 to TRBJ2-5, with TRBD2 matching over 10 bases. The CDR3 is 13 amino acids. From germline, CDR1 is MRHNA and CDR2 SNTAGT. V was pared by 7 bases and J by 4 bases, with 3 bases of the junction left unmatched.

V is TRBV15 and J is TRBJ2-3, with 9 bases fitting TRBD2. V trimming: 1 base; J trimming: 5 bases; junction bases outside the gene matches: 1. The germline V gene has CDR1 LNHNV and CDR2 YYDKDF (reference sequence). CDR3 length: 14 amino acids. The CDR3 region is CATSRGLAEDTQYF. In DNA, the CDR3 is TGTGCCACCAGCAGAGGACTAGCGGAAGATACGCAGTATTTT.

Of note for this clone: Other DNA sequences within the sample encode an identical CDR3. This chain links TRBV20-1 with TRBJ2-5; no reliable D call. From germline, CDR1 is DFQATT and CDR2 SNEGSKA (reference sequence). V was clipped by 2 bases and J by 4 bases, with 2 bases between them. CDR3 length: 10 amino acids. Here the CDR3 DNA reads TGCAGTGCTAGAAGAGAGACCCAGTACTTC. This gives the protein CSARRETQYF.

This clone has only a few counts. The chain employs TRBV7-2 and TRBJ2-1; 7 nucleotides agree with TRBD2. The ends lost 6 bases at V and 7 bases at J; junction bases unmatched: 15. Germline assignment: CDR1 SGHTA and CDR2 FQGNSA. The CDR3 runs 16 residues. CDR3 residues: CASRKGRESMMNEQFF. CDR3 in DNA: TGTGCCAGCAGAAAGGGGCGGGAGAGTATGATGAATGAGCAGTTCTTC.

This clone was seen many times. The chain links TRBV23-1 to TRBJ2-3, with D possibly being TRBD2 (5 bases). TRBV23-1 is an ORF; its function is uncertain. Trimming removed 9 bases at V and 2 bases at J, with 18 bases between. This CDR3 is built from 15 residues. The CDR3: CARKPGSASTDTQYF. CDR3 nucleotides: TGCGCCAGAAAGCCTGGGAGCGCTTCCACAGATACGCAGTATTTT.

This clone was counted a few times. This chain links TRBV5-4 with TRBJ2-1; 7 bases fit TRBD1. The germline gives CDR1 SGHNT, CDR2 YYREEE (reference sequence). V was pared by 4 bases and J by 7 bases, with 2 bases of the junction left unmatched. There are 12 residues in the CDR3. The CDR3, as DNA: TGTGCCAGCAGCGTGGACAGGAATGAGCAGTTCTTC. Protein product: CASSVDRNEQFF.

This chain joins TRBV18 and TRBJ1-1; D remains ambiguous. Germline lookup yields CDR1 KGHSH and CDR2 LQKENI. The CDR3 extends over 13 amino acids. V shed 3 bases and J shed 5 bases, with 10 bases lying between them. The CDR3 nucleotides are TGTGCCAGCTCACCCACGTCGAGTACTGAAGCTTTCTTT. Encoded protein: CASSPTSSTEAFF.

This clone was counted between two and nine times. The chain links TRBV2 to TRBJ2-1; TRBD2 aligns across 7 bases. Germline loops: CDR1 SNHLY, CDR2 FYNNEI. V lost 7 bases, J lost 4 bases, and 10 bases stayed unmatched. This CDR3 region has 15 residues. CDR3 amino acids: CASTGGLAVYNEQFF. The CDR3 DNA follows: TGTGCCAGCACTGGAGGGCTAGCGGTGTACAATGAGCAGTTCTTC.

V is TRBV30 and J is TRBJ1-4; D uncertain. V lost 5 bases, J lost 7 bases, and 17 bases lay in between. In germline, CDR1 is GTSNPN, CDR2 SVGIG (reference sequence). This CDR3 is 14 amino acids long. The chain's CDR3 is CAWSNKAQGEKLFF. Written as DNA, the CDR3 is TGTGCCTGGTCAAATAAGGCCCAAGGTGAAAAACTGTTTTTT.

For the CDR3, the DNA is TGCGCCAGCAGCTTGGCACAGGGTGAGACTGAAGCTTTCTTT. Encoded protein: CASSLAQGETEAFF. The rearrangement links TRBV5-1 to TRBJ1-1; D might be TRBD1 (6 bases). CDR3 size: 14 residues. The germline CDR1 and CDR2 sequences are SGHRS and YFSETQ. V was trimmed by 0 bases and J by 5 bases, leaving 11 bases between them. Full variable domain (rest looked up from reference TRBV5-1 and TRBJ1-1): KAGVTQTPRYLIKTRGQQVTLSCSPISGHRSVSWYQQTPGQGLQFLFEYFSETQRNKGNFPGRFSGRQFSNSRSEMNVSTLELGDSALYLCASSLAQGETEAFFGQGTRLTVV.

The chain has TRBV10-3 and TRBJ2-7; TRBD1 matches at 8 bases. Looked up from germline, CDR1 is ENHRY and CDR2 is SYGVKD. Trimming removed 0 bases from V and 2 bases from J; junction bases left unmatched: 9. The CDR3 spans 17 residues. DNA of the CDR3: TGTGCCATCAGTGAGTCTTATAAAAGGACAGGGACCTACGAGCAGTACTTC. Amino acid sequence: CAISESYKRTGTYEQYF.

The genes are TRBV7-3 and TRBJ2-2; 7 nucleotides line up with TRBD1. CDR3 length: 15 amino acids. Trimming removed 5 bases from V and 4 bases from J; junction bases left unmatched: 7. CDR1 is SGHTA and CDR2 is FQGTGA in the germline V gene. The CDR3 reads CASSPRQGRTGELFF. Written as DNA, the CDR3 is TGTGCCAGCAGCCCCCGACAGGGTCGCACCGGGGAGCTGTTTTTT.

This chain connects TRBV11-3 to TRBJ2-1, with D possibly being TRBD2 (5 bases). The CDR3 spans 15 residues. Germline loops: CDR1 SGHNT, CDR2 YENEEA. Trimming took 3 bases from V and 2 from J, leaving 11 bases between them. DNA of the CDR3: TGTGCCAGCAGCTTTATCGGGATAGCCTACAATGAGCAGTTCTTC. Its translation: CASSFIGIAYNEQFF. Based on the CDR3 plus reference TRBV11-3 and TRBJ2-1, the full variable domain is EAGVVQSPRYKIIEKKQPVAFWCNPISGHNTLYWYLQNLGQGPELLIRYENEEAVDDSQLPKDRFSAERLKGVDSTLKIQPAELGDSAVYLCASSFIGIAYNEQFFGPGTRLTVL.

The rearrangement uses TRBV29-1 and TRBJ2-1; D possibly uses TRBD1 or TRBD2 (5 bases each). With 2 bases removed from V and 13 bases from J, the gap between germline ends came to 9 bases. The germline V gene has CDR1 SQVTM and CDR2 ANQGSEA. This CDR3 has 10 residues. CDR3 region: CSVEMGPQFF. For the CDR3, the DNA is TGCAGCGTTGAAATGGGACCACAGTTCTTC.

The chain has TRBV27 and TRBJ2-5; 15 bases agree with TRBD2. Germline CDR1 MNHEY, CDR2 SMNVEV (reference sequence). CDR3 length equals 18 residues. The V and J ends lost 5 bases and 6 bases, in that order; junction bases with no gene match: 13. CDR3 DNA sequence: TGTGCCAGCAGTCCCGGGACTAGCGGGGGGTCTTTGGTAAAGACCCAGTACTTC. Encoded protein: CASSPGTSGGSLVKTQYF.

The rearrangement joins TRBV5-6 to TRBJ2-2, with 9 bases aligning to TRBD1. CDR3 length: 15 residues. CDR1 and CDR2 (germline): SGHDT, YYEEEE. V shed 1 base and J 7 bases; nucleotides not matched to a gene: 5. The CDR3 DNA sequence: TGTGCCAGCAGCTTGTTGGGACAGGGTTTCGGGGAGCTGTTTTTT. It yields the protein CASSLLGQGFGELFF.

The table lists this clone with a few counts. V gene TRBV29-1 combines with J gene TRBJ1-4; 7 bases map to TRBD1. Germline CDR1 and CDR2: SQVTM and ANQGSEA. V dropped 2 bases and J dropped 5; count of bases not matched to a gene: 5. This CDR3 spans 14 amino acids. CDR3 nucleotide sequence: TGCAGCGTTGAAACACAGGGGCTAAATGAAAAACTGTTTTTT. Translated: CSVETQGLNEKLFF.